This T cell receptor (beta chain) was recorded in a study of pediatric ulcerative colitis. One to two pinch biopsies were taken from the rectum during colonoscopy. Clones were sequenced by immunoSEQ multiplex PCR, and TCRdb holds only the in-frame ones, with some missing. Seen here are over 20,000 clones, 71% observed once, and the top ten hold around 16%. This clone was detected a few times. Germline assignment: CDR1 SNHLY and CDR2 FYNNEI. J was trimmed by 6 bases and V by 5 bases; bases with no gene match: 7. The CDR3 covers 14 residues. This chain connects TRBV2 to TRBJ1-2, with TRBD1 matching over 9 bases. The receptor's source is a boy between 10 and 17 years old with severe ulcerative colitis. Sequencing was carried out using gut tissue. CDR3 region: CASSRGTGLDGYTF. The CDR3 DNA follows: TGTGCCAGCAGTCGCGGGACAGGGCTCGATGGCTACACCTTC.